This T cell receptor beta chain was identified during a study of cytomegalovirus exposure and HLA in healthy donors. For the study at large: Out of fewer than 400 genotyped donors, roughly 80% belonged to the Caucasian-associated ancestry cluster.

The PCR used 60 Vbeta and 13 Jbeta primers. Sequenced by immunoSEQ multiplex PCR; TCRdb stores in-frame clones only, minus some. The sample has about 170,000 clones, roughly 76% seen once. This CDR3 contains 14 residues. Unmatched junction bases numbered 4, after V lost 5 bases and J lost 6 bases. Germline assignment: CDR1 MNHEY and CDR2 SVGAGI. Sequences were obtained from PBMCs. The source of this sequence is a male donor in good health and CMV-seronegative. V usage is TRBV6-5 and J usage is TRBJ1-4; 9 bases line up with TRBD1. The CDR3 is CASSHRDRDEKLFF. Written as DNA, the CDR3 is TGTGCCAGCAGTCACCGGGACAGGGATGAAAAACTGTTTTTT.